Listed below are T cell receptor beta chains from one sample, sequenced in a study of OX40 agonist ivuxolimab in advanced cancers. Sequenced by immunoSEQ multiplex PCR; TCRdb stores in-frame clones only, minus some. Here the sample spans under 70,000 clones, roughly 89% being singletons. The sample in question was CD4+ or CD8+ T cells sorted from blood, obtained in a trial of the OX40 agonist ivuxolimab. The receptors come from an adult with an advanced solid tumor such as melanoma, head and neck, liver or kidney cancer. Each CDR3 is given without its conserved first and last residue.

V gene: TRBV19; J gene: TRBJ2-3; CDR3 protein: ASSHPPGTGRSDTQY
V gene: TRBV30; J gene: TRBJ2-7; CDR3 protein: AWSLGVYEQY
V gene: TRBV11-2; J gene: TRBJ1-2; CDR3 protein: ASSLGGTGDYGYT
V gene: TRBV19; J gene: TRBJ1-2; CDR3 protein: ASTQGYGYT
V gene: TRBV19; J gene: TRBJ2-1; CDR3 protein: ASSIWGRNEQF
V gene: TRBV30; J gene: TRBJ1-3; CDR3 protein: AWKAGQGGGNTIY
V gene: TRBV5-6; J gene: TRBJ1-3; CDR3 protein: ASSSYRVSGNTIY
V gene: TRBV2; J gene: TRBJ1-6; CDR3 protein: ASSEAPAGSGSPLH
V gene: TRBV29-1; J gene: TRBJ1-1; CDR3 protein: SVEVGGNTEAF
V gene: TRBV5-1; J gene: TRBJ2-5; CDR3 protein: ASSMGQDQETQY
V gene: TRBV7-6; J gene: TRBJ1-5; CDR3 protein: ASSLPGQGPGQPQH
V gene: TRBV2; J gene: TRBJ1-5; CDR3 protein: ASKRGSNQPQH
V gene: TRBV11-2; J gene: TRBJ2-2; CDR3 protein: ASSLNSDTGELF
V gene: TRBV7-9; J gene: TRBJ2-7; CDR3 protein: ASSWADRFAEQY
V gene: TRBV11-2; J gene: TRBJ2-7; CDR3 protein: ASSLGQIYEQY
V gene: TRBV5-1; J gene: TRBJ2-2; CDR3 protein: ASSPRARGELF
V gene: TRBV19; J gene: TRBJ2-1; CDR3 protein: ASSTVLAGVGNEQF
V gene: TRBV5-1; J gene: TRBJ1-1; CDR3 protein: ASSWGQGMNTEAF
V gene: TRBV7-7; J gene: TRBJ2-3; CDR3 protein: AGSLNSGSGDTQY
V gene: TRBV5-6; J gene: TRBJ2-7; CDR3 protein: ASSLVGLSPEQY
V gene: TRBV18; J gene: TRBJ2-7; CDR3 protein: ASSPPGQFEQY
V gene: TRBV27; J gene: TRBJ1-3; CDR3 protein: ASSNFHRDTTGNTIY
V gene: TRBV18; J gene: TRBJ2-7; CDR3 protein: ASSAQGAGAYHEQY
V gene: TRBV6-6; J gene: TRBJ2-7; CDR3 protein: ASRSTDRGEQY
V gene: TRBV10-3; J gene: TRBJ1-5; CDR3 protein: AISFQGNQPQH
V gene: TRBV9; J gene: TRBJ2-3; CDR3 protein: ASSAQSASGGRTDTQY
V gene: TRBV27; J gene: TRBJ1-4; CDR3 protein: AVTGTGNEKLF
V gene: TRBV30; J gene: TRBJ1-6; CDR3 protein: AWARRGPTNSPLH
V gene: TRBV6-5; J gene: TRBJ1-5; CDR3 protein: ASSSAVGPQH
V gene: TRBV9; J gene: TRBJ1-2; CDR3 protein: ASSGDPGPGYT
V gene: TRBV5-5; J gene: TRBJ2-7; CDR3 protein: ASSWGQGGGSYEQY
V gene: TRBV19; J gene: TRBJ2-7; CDR3 protein: ASSSGSTYEQY